Detailed here is one T cell receptor beta chain. The validation cohort, a group of more than 95 subjects, included the donors and was separate from the roughly 670-subject first cohort. This sample stems from a study of cytomegalovirus exposure and HLA in healthy donors. Sequenced by immunoSEQ multiplex PCR; TCRdb stores in-frame clones only, minus some. The sample records some 120,000 clones, about 90% being singletons. This TCR was sampled from a man aged 25 to 40 in good health and CMV-seronegative. The specimen was PBMCs.

CDR3 in amino acids: CSGQISYEQYF. Written as DNA, the CDR3 is TGCAGTGGACAAATCTCCTACGAGCAGTACTTC. The chain is built from TRBV20-1 and TRBJ2-7; unclear D gene. The CDR3 contains 11 residues. Trimming shortened V by 7 bases and J by 0 bases, and 7 bases separated the two germline ends. Germline-derived CDR1 and CDR2 are DFQATT and SNEGSKA (reference sequence).